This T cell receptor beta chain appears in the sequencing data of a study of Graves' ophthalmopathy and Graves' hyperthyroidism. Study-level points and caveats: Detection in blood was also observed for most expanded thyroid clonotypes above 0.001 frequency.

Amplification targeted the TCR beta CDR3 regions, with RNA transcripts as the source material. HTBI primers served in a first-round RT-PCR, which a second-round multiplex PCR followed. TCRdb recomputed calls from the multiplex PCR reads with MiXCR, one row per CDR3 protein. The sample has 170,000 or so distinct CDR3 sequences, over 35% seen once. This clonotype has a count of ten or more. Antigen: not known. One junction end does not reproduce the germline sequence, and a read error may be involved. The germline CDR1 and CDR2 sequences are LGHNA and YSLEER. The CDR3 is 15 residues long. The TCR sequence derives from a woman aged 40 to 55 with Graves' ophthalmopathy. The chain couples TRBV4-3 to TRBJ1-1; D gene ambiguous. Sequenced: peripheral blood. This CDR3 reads CASSQTTVRNTEASF. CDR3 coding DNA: TGCGCCAGCAGCCAAACGACGGTTAGGAACACTGAAGCTTCCTTT.